A selection of T cell receptor beta chains follows, all from one sample in a study of beta chain features in type 1 diabetes. The table came from immunoSEQ multiplex PCR; TCRdb's copy has only in-frame clones and leaves some out. The sample yields 600,000 to 700,000 clones, roughly an eighth seen once. The specimen was naive CD4+ T cells from blood. The receptors here all came from a man between 18 and 29 years old with type 1 diabetes. Both conserved end residues are part of each CDR3. D genes are given only for firm matches.

cdr3_aa | v_call | d_call
CAWGRVSNEQFF | TRBV30 | .
CASSSGDTVSYEQYF | TRBV5-1 | .
CASSPQGDSGTEAFF | TRBV18 | TRBD1
CASSDSQIYGYTF | TRBV2 | .
CASSPMFTDTQYF | TRBV5-4 | .
CAWSVAGGEVVYTEAFF | TRBV30 | TRBD1
CASTRGGSGGYEQYF | TRBV2 | .
CASSLAYEQFF | TRBV7-9 | .
CASSSFPENTEAFF | TRBV7-9 | .
CASSRPPGQGVTKDTQYF | TRBV4-1 | TRBD1
CAWRGTSNNYGYTF | TRBV30 | .
CASSVAGADYGYTF | TRBV9 | .
CASSILAGGHTDTQYF | TRBV18 | TRBD2
CASSSSRTASQKLFF | TRBV28 | .
CASTQSSEQYF | TRBV2 | .
CASSPQWGAETQYF | TRBV5-6 | .
CASSFRTGTYEQYF | TRBV5-4 | TRBD1
CASRTQGNEAFF | TRBV6-5 | TRBD1
CSVGLGSANTEAFF | TRBV29-1 | .
CASSPGTGGSSTEAFF | TRBV2 | TRBD1
CASTGSWGTDTQYF | TRBV6-1 | .
CASSYMGEQFF | TRBV6-5 | .
CASRVGGTEQYF | TRBV28 | .
CASSGGAMWMTQYF | TRBV14 | .
CAISDPGTSAAYEQYF | TRBV6-1 | .
CACSGTSALFNQPQHF | TRBV30 | .
CASSLMGTSGELFF | TRBV7-3 | .
CAWSGTTGRHQPQHF | TRBV30 | TRBD1
CASSFIVSSTDTQYF | TRBV27 | .
CASSEGLAGTDTQYF | TRBV5-1 | TRBD2
CASSPLQLNTEAFF | TRBV6-1 | .
CAWSVPGQYRGYTF | TRBV30 | TRBD1
CASKAGGRNEQFF | TRBV27 | TRBD2
CATSRIQETQYF | TRBV15 | .
CASSPGTSGIQETQYF | TRBV5-1 | TRBD2
CASSYSVGNKAFF | TRBV6-5 | .
CASSLDRPDTQYF | TRBV5-1 | .
CAWSPRQGYSNQPQHF | TRBV30 | TRBD1
CASSQDKVSAVSYEQYF | TRBV4-1 | .
CASGYVGIWTQYF | TRBV2 | .
CASTPESTEAFF | TRBV2 | .
CASSLVTVPPYEQYF | TRBV5-4 | .
CAWSGPGNTIYF | TRBV30 | .
CASSRISAELRNEQFF | TRBV19 | .
CASSNRATQYF | TRBV6-5 | .
CAWSSRGTVNYGYTF | TRBV30 | TRBD1
CASSWGDYGYTF | TRBV28 | .
CASTVINSPELVNTQYF | TRBV7-2 | .
CASSVGTINEQFF | TRBV9 | .
CASSLEAGVSFQF | TRBV7-9 | .
CASSIAVGRYEQYF | TRBV6-5 | TRBD2
CASSLDSQTFQYF | TRBV7-9 | .
CAWRVAGTLNTEAFF | TRBV30 | .
CASSEASGGYNEQFF | TRBV6-1 | TRBD2
CASSVQGASYEQYF | TRBV2 | TRBD1